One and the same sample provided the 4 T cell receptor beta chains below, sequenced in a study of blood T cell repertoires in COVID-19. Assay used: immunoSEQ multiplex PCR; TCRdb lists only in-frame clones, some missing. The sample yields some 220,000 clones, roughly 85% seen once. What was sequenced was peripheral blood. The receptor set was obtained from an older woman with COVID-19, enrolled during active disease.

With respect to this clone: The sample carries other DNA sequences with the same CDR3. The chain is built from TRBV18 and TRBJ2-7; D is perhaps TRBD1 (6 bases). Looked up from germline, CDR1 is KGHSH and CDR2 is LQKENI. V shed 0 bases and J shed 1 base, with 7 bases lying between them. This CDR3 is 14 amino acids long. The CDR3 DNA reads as TGTGCCAGCTCACCACCGACAGGATCCTACGAGCAGTACTTC. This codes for CASSPPTGSYEQYF.

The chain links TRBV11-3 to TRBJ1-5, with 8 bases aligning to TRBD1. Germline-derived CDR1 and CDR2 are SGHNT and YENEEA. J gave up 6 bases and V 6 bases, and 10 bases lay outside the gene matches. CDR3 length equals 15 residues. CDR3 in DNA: TGTGCCAGCAGGCAAGACAGGGGCGGCGGTCAGCCCCAGCATTTT. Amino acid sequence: CASRQDRGGGQPQHF.

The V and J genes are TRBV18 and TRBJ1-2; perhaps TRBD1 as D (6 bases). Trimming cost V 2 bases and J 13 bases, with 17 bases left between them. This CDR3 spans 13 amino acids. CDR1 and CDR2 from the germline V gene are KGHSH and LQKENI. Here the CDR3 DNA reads TGTGCCAGCTCACCAGTACAGGGTGAACGCGCCACCTTC. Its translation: CASSPVQGERATF.

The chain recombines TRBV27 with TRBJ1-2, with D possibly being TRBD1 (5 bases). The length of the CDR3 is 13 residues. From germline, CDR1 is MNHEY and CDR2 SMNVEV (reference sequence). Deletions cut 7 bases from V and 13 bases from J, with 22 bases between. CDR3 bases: TGTGCCAGCACCGATCCGGGGGACCGCCGCCTCACCTTC. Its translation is CASTDPGDRRLTF.